Sequencing of this TCR beta chain was carried out in a study of beta chain features in type 1 diabetes. Study as a whole: The study examined roughly 100 million sorted cells across all samples. General study findings and limits: Highly expressing activated T cells could be over-counted with a cDNA template. When VDJ junctions were examined, type 1 diabetes patients showed fewer insertions and more deletions.

The V end lost 4 bases, the J end lost 0 bases, and 13 bases lay between the germline ends. The germline V gene encodes CDR1 LNHNV and CDR2 YYDKDF (reference sequence). This CDR3 spans 16 amino acids. All of the isolated RNA was reverse transcribed, so expressed TCRB transcripts were sequenced. The repertoire was sequenced with immunoSEQ multiplex PCR; TCRdb's copy has only in-frame clones and lacks some. The top ten clones hold roughly 0.7% of a sample with about 130,000 clones, roughly a tenth of them seen once. This clone showed up just once. What it recognizes is unknown. CD4+ naive, central memory, regulatory and stem cell-like memory cells were sorted via CD45RO/CCR7/CD25/CD127/CD95/CD27.

The sample taken for sequencing was central memory CD4+ T cells from blood. The clonotype originates from a young man in good health. V gene TRBV15 combines with J gene TRBJ2-1, with D possibly matching TRBD1 (5 bases). CDR3: CATSIRQTRSYNEQFF. CDR3 DNA: TGTGCCACCAGCATCCGACAGACCCGCTCCTACAATGAGCAGTTCTTC.